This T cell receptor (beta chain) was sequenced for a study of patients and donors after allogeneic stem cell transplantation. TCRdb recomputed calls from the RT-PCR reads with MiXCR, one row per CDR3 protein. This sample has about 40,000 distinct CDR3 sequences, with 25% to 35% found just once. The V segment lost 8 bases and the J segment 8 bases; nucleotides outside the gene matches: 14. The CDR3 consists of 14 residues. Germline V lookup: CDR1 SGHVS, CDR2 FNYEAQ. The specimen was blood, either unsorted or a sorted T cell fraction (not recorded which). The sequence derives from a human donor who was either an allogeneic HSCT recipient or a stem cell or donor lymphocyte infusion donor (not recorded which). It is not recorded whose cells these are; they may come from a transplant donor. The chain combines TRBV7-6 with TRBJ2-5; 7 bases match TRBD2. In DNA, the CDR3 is TGTGCCAGCCAGAGAGTGGGACTAAGAGAAACCCAGTACTTC. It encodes CASQRVGLRETQYF.